Listed below are T cell receptor beta chains from one sample, sequenced in a study of early T cells in non-severe SARS-CoV-2 infection. TCRdb re-called the 5' RACE reads with MiXCR, one entry per CDR3 protein. The sample yields some 96,000 distinct CDR3 sequences, about 13% seen once. Sequencing used whole blood. These TCRs come from an adult who was a healthcare worker with PCR-confirmed SARS-CoV-2 infection or an uninfected control (not recorded which). The CDR3 runs from the conserved cysteine through the conserved F or W. D genes are given only for firm matches. Clone size is given for some rows only: seen once, a few or many times, or a class if the clone is expanded.

cdr3_nt cdr3_aa d_call j_call v_call clone_size
TGTGCCAGCAGTGTACAGGGGCTAACTAATGAAAAACTGTTTTTT CASSVQGLTNEKLFF TRBD1 TRBJ1-4 TRBV27 NA
TGTGCCAGCTCACCCGACAGGGGGCAGGGCCGCGGGGACTATGGCTACACCTTC CASSPDRGQGRGDYGYTF TRBD1 TRBJ1-2 TRBV18 many
TGCGCCAGCAGCGGGAGGATGGGGAACAATCAGCCCCAGCATTTT CASSGRMGNNQPQHF NA TRBJ1-5 TRBV4-1 NA
TGTGCCAGACAGGGTAACACTGAAGCTTTCTTT CARQGNTEAFF NA TRBJ1-1 TRBV2 few
TGTGCCAGCAGAACAGGGCCCATCCCCTACGAGCAGTACTTC CASRTGPIPYEQYF NA TRBJ2-7 TRBV6-4 NA
TGCAGCGTTGCCGGCAGGGTGTCTAGCGAGACCTACGAGCAGTACTTC CSVAGRVSSETYEQYF NA TRBJ2-7 TRBV29-1 many
TGTGCCAGCAGCTTAACACTAGTGGGAGAGCAGTTCTTC CASSLTLVGEQFF NA TRBJ2-1 TRBV7-3 many
TGCAGCGCCTTTGCCCCTAGCGGGGGGAAACTACCATTGGCGCAGTTCTTC CSAFAPSGGKLPLAQFF TRBD2 TRBJ2-1 TRBV29-1 NA
TGCGCCAGCAGCTTGGACCCTCAGGGTGATCAGCCCCAGCATTTT CASSLDPQGDQPQHF NA TRBJ1-5 TRBV5-1 NA
TGTGCCAGCAGCGCCCGGGGGCGCGACGGTACCACTGAAGCTTTCTTT CASSARGRDGTTEAFF NA TRBJ1-1 TRBV21-1 many
TGTGCCAGCATTGAGGGGGCTGGAAACACCATATATTTT CASIEGAGNTIYF NA TRBJ1-3 TRBV28 NA
TGTGCCAGCAGTGAACAGGGCAGGGGGGAGACCCAGTACTTC CASSEQGRGETQYF TRBD1 TRBJ2-5 TRBV6-1 few
TGTGCCAGCAGCCAAGATTTAATCCCCGGGGAGCTGTTTTTT CASSQDLIPGELFF NA TRBJ2-2 TRBV3-1 many
TGTGCCAGCAGCTCCCGGGACAGAACGACAGATACGCAGTATTTT CASSSRDRTTDTQYF TRBD1 TRBJ2-3 TRBV7-8 NA
TGTGCCAGCAGTCCAATGAATTTGGGACCCGGACCAGATACGCAGTATTTT CASSPMNLGPGPDTQYF NA TRBJ2-3 TRBV6-2/TRBV6-3 NA
TGCAGCGTTGATCCCGGGACAGATGGCTACACCTTC CSVDPGTDGYTF TRBD1 TRBJ1-2 TRBV29-1 few
TGCAGTGCAGGCGGGACCTCCTACGAGCAGTACTTC CSAGGTSYEQYF NA TRBJ2-7 TRBV20-1 NA
TGTGCCAGCTCACCACGGACAGGAGGCTCCTCTGGGGCCAACGTCCTGACTTTC CASSPRTGGSSGANVLTF TRBD1 TRBJ2-6 TRBV18 many
TGTGCCAGCAGCTCGCAGGGGGGCTACGAGCAGTACTTC CASSSQGGYEQYF NA TRBJ2-7 TRBV7-3 NA
TGCAGTGCTATGATCCGTGTCGGCTACACCTTC CSAMIRVGYTF NA TRBJ1-2 TRBV20-1 NA
TGTGCCAGCAGTTACTCGCGGGTGAACTCCTACGAGCAGTACTTC CASSYSRVNSYEQYF NA TRBJ2-7 TRBV6-5 NA
TGTGCCAGCGGGAGTTCATCCAAGCAGTTCTTC CASGSSSKQFF NA TRBJ2-1 TRBV12-3/TRBV12-4 NA
TGCAGTGCCCGGGGGCGGGGCAAAAACATTCAGTACTTC CSARGRGKNIQYF NA TRBJ2-4 TRBV20-1 many
TGTGCCAGCAGCGTAATGGCAGGGGAATCCACTGAAGCTTTCTTT CASSVMAGESTEAFF NA TRBJ1-1 TRBV9 NA